This T cell receptor (beta chain) is drawn from a study of T cell responses to AZD1222 COVID-19 vaccine. Study-wide background: Second doses were pooled across both intervals (about 4 or about 12 weeks).

Overall study results and limits: Nearly half of spike-specific TCRs reportedly target variant regions that are unmutated in the B.1.351 and B.1.1.7 variants. Donors were largely white British and mainly female; clonal diversity was possibly underestimated. Two doses of AZD1222 preceded a rise in Spike-specific TCR breadth and depth.

The protocol was immunoSEQ multiplex PCR, while the TCRdb copy is restricted to in-frame clones and leaves out a portion. Of 150,000 to 160,000 clones in the sample, 90% were seen once. Details on this clone: Its cognate antigen is unknown.

The CDR3 loop spans 14 amino acids. Germline CDR1 is MDHEN and CDR2 is SYDVKM. Trimming left V 5 bases short and J 5 bases short, with 13 bases between. V and J are TRBV28 and TRBJ1-5; no reliable D call. The sequence came from an adult in good health. The specimen comprised peripheral blood, sampled on day 0 of AZD1222 vaccination. The CDR3, as DNA: TGTGCCAGCAGTCCACTGGCTGTAGATCAGCCCCAGCATTTT. This codes for CASSPLAVDQPQHF.